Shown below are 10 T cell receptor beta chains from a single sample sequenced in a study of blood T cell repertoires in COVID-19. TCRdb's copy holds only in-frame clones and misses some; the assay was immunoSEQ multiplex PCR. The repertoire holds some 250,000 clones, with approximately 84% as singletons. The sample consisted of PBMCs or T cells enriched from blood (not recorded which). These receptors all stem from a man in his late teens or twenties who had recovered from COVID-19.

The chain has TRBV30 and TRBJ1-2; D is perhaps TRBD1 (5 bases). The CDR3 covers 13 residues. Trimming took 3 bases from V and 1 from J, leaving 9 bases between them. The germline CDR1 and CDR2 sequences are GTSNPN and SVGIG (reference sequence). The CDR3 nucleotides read TGTGCCTGGAGGGACACTAATAACTATGGCTACACCTTC. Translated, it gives CAWRDTNNYGYTF.

The CDR3 reads CASSQGSGRAFSTGELFF. CDR3 nucleotides: TGTGCCAGCAGCCAAGGTAGCGGGAGGGCCTTTAGCACCGGGGAGCTGTTTTTT. The chain is built from TRBV3-1 (or the pseudogene TRBV3-2) and TRBJ2-2; 11 nucleotides agree with TRBD2. V lost 1 base, J lost 4 bases, and 8 bases stayed unmatched. From germline, CDR1 is LGHDT and CDR2 YNNKEL (reference sequence). The CDR3 is made up of 18 amino acids.

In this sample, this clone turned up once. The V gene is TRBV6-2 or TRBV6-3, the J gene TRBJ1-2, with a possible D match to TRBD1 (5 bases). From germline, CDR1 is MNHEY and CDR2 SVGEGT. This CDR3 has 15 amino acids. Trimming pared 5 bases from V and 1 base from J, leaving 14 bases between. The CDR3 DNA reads TGTGCCAGCAGTATACCCACGGACATTAACTATGGCTACACCTTC. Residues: CASSIPTDINYGYTF.

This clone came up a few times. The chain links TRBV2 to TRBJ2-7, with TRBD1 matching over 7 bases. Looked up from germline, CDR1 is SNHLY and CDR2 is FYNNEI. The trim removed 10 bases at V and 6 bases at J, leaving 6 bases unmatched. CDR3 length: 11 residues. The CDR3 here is CATHRGGEQYF. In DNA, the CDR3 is TGTGCCACCCACAGGGGTGGCGAGCAGTACTTC.

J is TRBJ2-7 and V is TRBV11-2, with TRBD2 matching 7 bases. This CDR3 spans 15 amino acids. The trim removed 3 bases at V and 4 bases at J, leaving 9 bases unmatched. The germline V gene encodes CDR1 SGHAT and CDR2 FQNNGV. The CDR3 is CASSFGRAGFYEQYF. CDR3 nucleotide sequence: TGTGCCAGCAGCTTCGGCCGAGCGGGGTTTTACGAGCAGTACTTC.

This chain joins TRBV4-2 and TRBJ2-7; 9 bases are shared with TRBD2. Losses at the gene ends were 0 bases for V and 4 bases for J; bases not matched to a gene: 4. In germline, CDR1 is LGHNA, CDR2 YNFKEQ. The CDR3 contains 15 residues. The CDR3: CASSQDSSGEYEQYF. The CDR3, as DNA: TGTGCCAGCAGCCAAGACTCTAGCGGGGAGTACGAGCAGTACTTC.

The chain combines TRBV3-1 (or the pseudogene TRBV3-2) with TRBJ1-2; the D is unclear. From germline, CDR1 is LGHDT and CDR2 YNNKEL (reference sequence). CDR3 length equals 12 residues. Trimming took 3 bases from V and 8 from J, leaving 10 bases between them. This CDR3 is CASSHHNLGYTF. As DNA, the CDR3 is TGTGCCAGCAGCCACCACAACCTCGGCTACACCTTC.

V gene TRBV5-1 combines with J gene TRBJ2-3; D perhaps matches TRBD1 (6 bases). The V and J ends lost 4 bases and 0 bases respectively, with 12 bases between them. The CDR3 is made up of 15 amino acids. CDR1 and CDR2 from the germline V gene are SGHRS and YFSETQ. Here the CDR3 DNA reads TGCGCCAGCAGCGCAGGGGCCACTAGCACAGATACGCAGTATTTT. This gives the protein CASSAGATSTDTQYF.

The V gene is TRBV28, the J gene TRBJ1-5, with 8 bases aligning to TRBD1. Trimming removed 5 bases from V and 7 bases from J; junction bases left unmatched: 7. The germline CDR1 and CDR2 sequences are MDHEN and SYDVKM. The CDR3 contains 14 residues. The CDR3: CASSLDRGTQPQHF. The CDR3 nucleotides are TGTGCCAGCAGTCTAGACAGGGGTACCCAGCCCCAGCATTTT.

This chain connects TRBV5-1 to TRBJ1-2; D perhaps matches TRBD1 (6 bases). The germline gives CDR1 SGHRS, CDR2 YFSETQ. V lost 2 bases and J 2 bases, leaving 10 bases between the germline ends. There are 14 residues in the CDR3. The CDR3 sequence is CASSLPQGNYGYTF. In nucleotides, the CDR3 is TGCGCCAGCAGCTTACCCCAGGGGAACTATGGCTACACCTTC.